These 19 T cell receptor beta chains originate from one sample sequenced in a study of OX40 agonist ivuxolimab in advanced cancers. The protocol was immunoSEQ multiplex PCR, while the TCRdb copy is restricted to in-frame clones and leaves out a portion. The sample lists 70,000 to 95,000 clones; about 88% were seen once. Sequences were derived from CD4+ or CD8+ T cells sorted from blood, sampled in a trial of the OX40 agonist ivuxolimab. The receptors stem from an adult with an advanced solid tumor such as melanoma, head and neck, liver or kidney cancer.

The rearrangement joins TRBV2 to TRBJ2-5, with 7 bases fitting TRBD1. Germline V lookup: CDR1 SNHLY, CDR2 FYNNEI. V lost 9 bases to trimming and J lost 1 base; unmatched junction nucleotides: 5. The CDR3 sequence is 13 residues long. The CDR3 DNA reads as TGTGCCAGTATAAGGGGGCGCCAAGAGACCCAGTACTTC. Protein product: CASIRGRQETQYF.

This clone was counted a few times. The V call is TRBV20-1, the J call TRBJ1-1; tentatively, D is TRBD1 (5 bases). V was pared by 5 bases and J by 4 bases, with 8 bases between. This CDR3 is built from 11 residues. Germline V CDR1 and CDR2: DFQATT, SNEGSKA (reference sequence). CDR3 DNA sequence: TGCAGTGCTCTTAGGGGCACTGAAGCTTTCTTT. Translated: CSALRGTEAFF.

This rearrangement joins TRBV19 to TRBJ1-6, with a possible D match to TRBD1 (5 bases). Germline CDR1 is LNHDA and CDR2 is SQIVND (reference sequence). With 10 bases removed from V and 0 bases from J, the gap between germline ends came to 10 bases. The length of the CDR3 is 14 residues. The chain's CDR3 is CATRGSSYNSPLHF. CDR3 coding DNA: TGTGCCACCCGGGGGAGCTCCTATAATTCACCCCTCCACTTT.

This clone was seen a single time. This sequence joins TRBV9 and TRBJ1-3; D is ambiguous. This CDR3 is 13 amino acids long. Germline lookup yields CDR1 SGDLS and CDR2 YYNGEE. Trimming left V 5 bases short and J 0 bases short, with 6 bases between. In nucleotides, the CDR3 is TGTGCCAGCAGAGCGGACTCTGGAAACACCATATATTTT. Translated, it gives CASRADSGNTIYF.

The rearrangement uses TRBV19 and TRBJ2-5; D is uncertain. V dropped 4 bases and J dropped 5 bases, with 8 bases sitting between them. The CDR3 length is 12 residues. Per germline, CDR1 LNHDA and CDR2 SQIVND (reference sequence). The DNA of the CDR3 is TGTGCCAGTAGTACGATCGGGGAGACCCAGTACTTC. This translates into CASSTIGETQYF.

The V gene is TRBV4-3, the J gene TRBJ1-3, with a possible D match to TRBD1 (6 bases). This CDR3 contains 18 residues. Looked up from germline, CDR1 is LGHNA and CDR2 is YSLEER. V lost 4 bases and J lost 0, with 19 bases in between. The CDR3: CASSPSGAGTSSGNTIYF. CDR3 DNA: TGCGCCAGCAGCCCTTCGGGGGCGGGTACATCCTCTGGAAACACCATATATTTT.

This clone was seen just once. The V call is TRBV10-3, the J call TRBJ2-3; 8 bases are shared with TRBD2. In germline, CDR1 is ENHRY, CDR2 SYGVKD. V was pared by 4 bases and J by 0 bases, with 3 bases of the junction left unmatched. The CDR3 runs 15 residues. Here the CDR3 DNA reads TGTGCCATCAGTGCCAGCGGGGGCAGCACAGATACGCAGTATTTT. Its protein product is CAISASGGSTDTQYF.

The chain couples TRBV7-2 to TRBJ1-6; TRBD1 is a possible D gene (6 bases). CDR1 and CDR2 from the germline V gene are SGHTA and FQGNSA. This CDR3 region has 14 residues. V dropped 3 bases and J dropped 9 bases, with 12 bases sitting between them. CDR3 DNA sequence: TGTGCCAGCAGCTTTCGGGGGGCGAGTTCACCCCTCCACTTT. Translating it yields CASSFRGASSPLHF.

The chain carries TRBV5-4 and TRBJ1-4, with 7 bases identical to TRBD1. The CDR3 runs to 14 residues. From germline, CDR1 is SGHNT and CDR2 YYREEE (reference sequence). The V and J ends lost 3 bases and 1 base, in that order; junction bases with no gene match: 0. CDR3 nucleotides: TGTGCCAGCAGCTGGGACAGAACTAATGAAAAACTGTTTTTT. Encoded protein: CASSWDRTNEKLFF.

DNA of the CDR3: TGTGCCAGCAGTGTCTTGGGTATGAACACTGAAGCTTTCTTT. Protein sequence: CASSVLGMNTEAFF. The genes are TRBV6-1 and TRBJ1-1; D unclear. Deletions cut 4 bases from V and 0 bases from J, with 9 bases between. Germline CDR1 MNHNS, CDR2 SASEGT. The CDR3 runs to 14 residues.

This clone appeared a few times. This chain links TRBV10-3 with TRBJ2-3; a weak D match, TRBD2 (5 bases). The CDR3 sequence is 15 residues long. Germline V gene data show CDR1 as ENHRY and CDR2 as SYGVKD. The V end lost 0 bases, the J end lost 2 bases, and 9 bases lay between the germline ends. The chain's CDR3 is CAISESGIITDTQYF. The CDR3 coding sequence is TGTGCCATCAGTGAGTCCGGGATAATCACAGATACGCAGTATTTT.

CDR3 nucleotides: TGTGCCAGCAGTGAAGGGTCAGGGTATGGCTACACCTTC. Its protein is CASSEGSGYGYTF. The rearrangement joins TRBV6-1 to TRBJ1-2; perhaps TRBD1 as D (5 bases). The ends were cut back, 1 base at V and 5 bases at J, with 8 bases in the middle. The CDR3 totals 13 residues. Germline V gene lookup returns CDR1 MNHNS and CDR2 SASEGT.

This clone showed up just a few times. The chain employs TRBV28 and TRBJ1-1, with a weak D call TRBD1 (6 bases). Per germline, CDR1 MDHEN and CDR2 SYDVKM. The V gene lost 3 bases and the J gene lost 9 bases, with 11 bases spanning the gap. The CDR3 is 12 amino acids. CDR3 in amino acids: CASSLDSGQAFF. DNA of the CDR3: TGTGCCAGCAGTTTGGACAGTGGGCAAGCTTTCTTT. The entire variable domain, with the rest obtained from reference TRBV28 and TRBJ1-1, is as follows: DVKVTQSSRYLVKRTGEKVFLECVQDMDHENMFWYRQDPGLGLRLIYFSYDVKMKEKGDIPEGYSVSREKKERFSLILESASTNQTSMYLCASSLDSGQAFFGQGTRLTVV.

V gene TRBV7-2 combines with J gene TRBJ2-7, with TRBD2 matching over 11 bases. Germline V gene data show CDR1 as SGHTA and CDR2 as FQGNSA. The CDR3 runs to 15 residues. V lost 4 bases, J lost 3 bases, and 5 bases stayed unmatched. The CDR3 spells CASSSSSGGYYEQYF. The CDR3 bases are TGTGCCAGCAGCTCATCTAGCGGGGGGTACTACGAGCAGTACTTC.

The V call is TRBV5-1, the J call TRBJ2-2, with D possibly being TRBD1 (5 bases). Trimming pared 4 bases from V and 4 bases from J, leaving 8 bases between. The CDR3 length is 13 residues. Germline V gene sequence: CDR1 SGHRS, CDR2 YFSETQ. In nucleotides, the CDR3 is TGCGCCAGCAGCAGGGGTGTCACCGGGGAGCTGTTTTTT. Protein sequence: CASSRGVTGELFF.

This chain uses TRBV28 with TRBJ1-2; D is unresolved. Trimming removed 7 bases at V and 1 base at J, with 10 bases between. The CDR3 runs 13 residues. Germline V gene sequence: CDR1 MDHEN, CDR2 SYDVKM. As DNA, the CDR3 is TGTGCCAGCACCATCAGTGATAACTATGGCTACACCTTC. This encodes CASTISDNYGYTF.

For this clone: At one end, the junction sequence differs from germline, possibly due to a read error. The chain uses TRBV4-3 and TRBJ1-2; TRBD1 aligns across 12 bases. The CDR3 is 17 residues long. Per germline, CDR1 LGHNA and CDR2 YSLEER. The CDR3 loop reads CASNQVGTGGANDGYTF. The DNA for the CDR3 is TGCGCCAGCAACCAAGTAGGGACAGGGGGCGCAAATGATGGCTACACCTTC.

This clone is a singleton in its sample. V usage is TRBV19 and J usage is TRBJ1-2; D is ambiguous. V was clipped by 4 bases and J by 4 bases, with 16 bases between them. The CDR3 consists of 15 residues. Germline loops: CDR1 LNHDA, CDR2 SQIVND (reference sequence). The CDR3 region has the DNA TGTGCCAGTAGTAACCCGGCAGTCTCTCTCTATGGCTACACCTTC. Amino acids: CASSNPAVSLYGYTF.

With regard to this clone: Other nucleotide sequences from this sample produce the same CDR3. The genes are TRBV6-5 and TRBJ1-1, with unresolved D. With 6 bases removed from V and 1 base from J, the gap between germline ends came to 12 bases. CDR3 length: 14 amino acids. CDR1 is MNHEY and CDR2 is SVGAGI in the germline V gene. The CDR3 here is CASSPLNRNTEAFF. CDR3 bases: TGTGCCAGCAGCCCTCTCAACCGGAACACTGAAGCTTTCTTT.